The 3 T cell receptor beta chains listed next were all sequenced from one sample in a study of cytomegalovirus exposure and HLA in healthy donors. The study ran its PCR with 60 Vbeta and 13 Jbeta primers. Clones were read by immunoSEQ multiplex PCR, and TCRdb kept only the in-frame ones, dropping some. The profile covers around 150,000 clones, with less than 85% appearing a single time and around 4% taken by the ten largest. Sequencing input: PBMCs. These receptors were collected from a man between 40 and 49 years old in good health and CMV-seronegative.

The chain recombines TRBV4-1 with TRBJ2-3; D is unclear. Germline loops: CDR1 MGHRA, CDR2 YSYEKL. This CDR3 is 16 amino acids long. Trimming removed 3 bases from V and 0 bases from J, with 13 bases in between. The CDR3 bases are TGCGCCAGCAGCCACGATACCGTGACTAGCACAGATACGCAGTATTTT. Its translation: CASSHDTVTSTDTQYF.

The chain links TRBV28 to TRBJ2-1; weak D call: TRBD1 (6 bases). V was cut by 6 bases and J by 0 bases, with 12 bases left in between. Germline CDR1 reads MDHEN; CDR2 reads SYDVKM. CDR3 length: 15 amino acids. In nucleotides, the CDR3 is TGTGCCAGCAGGAGGGGGACGGACTCCTACAATGAGCAGTTCTTC. Translated, it gives CASRRGTDSYNEQFF.

CDR3 residues: CASSYSGRGAKETQYF. DNA for the CDR3: TGTGCCAGCAGTTACTCGGGGAGGGGCGCAAAAGAGACCCAGTACTTC. The V and J genes are TRBV6-5 and TRBJ2-5, with 7 bases identical to TRBD2. V trimming: 0 bases; J trimming: 3 bases; junction bases outside the gene matches: 7. The CDR3 loop spans 16 amino acids. Germline V gene sequence: CDR1 MNHEY, CDR2 SVGAGI.